The clone carrying this T cell receptor (beta chain) has a count of ten or more. No antigen is known for it. TCRdb redid the calling of the reads with MiXCR, one entry per CDR3 protein. The data show 830,000 or so distinct CDR3 sequences, approximately 29% seen once. This sample is drawn from a study of T cell repertoires in cytomegalovirus infection. Turning to the study itself: Newly reported HLA-C-restricted and thoroughly characterized HLA-B-restricted CMV epitopes were employed. CMV infection together with matching HLA type was indicated by public TCR beta signatures. Study-wide results and caveats: CMV carriers with the relevant HLA were identified by cumulative public TCR beta family frequency. Ex vivo, HLA-C-restricted CMV-specific TCR beta clonotypes prevailed over the rest of the response.

The CDR3 has 15 residues. V lost 2 bases and J 2 bases, leaving 12 bases between the germline ends. Germline CDR1 is SGHVS and CDR2 is FNYEAQ. This TCR was sampled from a human donor in good health (CMV status not recorded). Some clones in this sample may be carry-over from other donors' samples. The chain carries TRBV7-6 and TRBJ1-1; D is unclear. The specimen was cultured CD8+ T cells from PBMCs, collected from culture after CMV antigen stimulation. The CDR3 DNA is TGTGCCAGCAGCTTATGGCAGGATCAAAACACTGAAGCTTTCTTT. Its translation: CASSLWQDQNTEAFF.